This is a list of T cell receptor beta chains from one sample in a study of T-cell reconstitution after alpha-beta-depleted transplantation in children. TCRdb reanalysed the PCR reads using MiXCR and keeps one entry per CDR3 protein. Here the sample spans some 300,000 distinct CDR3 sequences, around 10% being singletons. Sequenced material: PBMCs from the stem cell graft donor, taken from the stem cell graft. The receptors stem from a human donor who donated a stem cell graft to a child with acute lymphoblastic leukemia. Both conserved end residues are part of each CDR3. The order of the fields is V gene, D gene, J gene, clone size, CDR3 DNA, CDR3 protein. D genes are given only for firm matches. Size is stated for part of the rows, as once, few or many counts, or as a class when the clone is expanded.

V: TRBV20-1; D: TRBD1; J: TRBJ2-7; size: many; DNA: TGCAGTGCTTACCGGGACAGGAGTTTCGAGCAGTACTTC; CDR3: CSAYRDRSFEQYF
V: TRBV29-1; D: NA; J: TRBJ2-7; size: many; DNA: TGCAGCGTTGAAGATCGGGAGAGTTACGAGCAGTACTTC; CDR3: CSVEDRESYEQYF
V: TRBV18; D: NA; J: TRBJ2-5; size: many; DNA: TGTGCCAGCTCCGGCGGGGAGACCCAGTACTTC; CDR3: CASSGGETQYF
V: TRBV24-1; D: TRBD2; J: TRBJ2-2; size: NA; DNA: TGTGCCACCACTAGCGGGAGGGTCGCCGGGGAGCTGTTTTTT; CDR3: CATTSGRVAGELFF
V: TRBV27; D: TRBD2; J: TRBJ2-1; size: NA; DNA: TGTGCCAGCACTGCGGGAGGACGGAATGAGCAGTTCTTC; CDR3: CASTAGGRNEQFF
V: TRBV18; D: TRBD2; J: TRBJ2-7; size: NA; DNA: TGTGCCAGCTCTCTCCGTGGGACTAGCTCTACCTACGAGCAGTACTTC; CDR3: CASSLRGTSSTYEQYF
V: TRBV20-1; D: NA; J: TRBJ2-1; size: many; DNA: TGCAGTGCGGACACCCATGAGCAGTTCTTC; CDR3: CSADTHEQFF
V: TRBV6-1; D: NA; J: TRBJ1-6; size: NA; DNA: TGTGCCAGCAGCCCAGGGTCGTCTAATAATTCACCCCTCCACTTT; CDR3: CASSPGSSNNSPLHF
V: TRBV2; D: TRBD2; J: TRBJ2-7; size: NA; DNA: TGTGCCAGCAGTGGACTGCTAGCGGGAGCAATGCTCTCCGAGCAGTACTTC; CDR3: CASSGLLAGAMLSEQYF
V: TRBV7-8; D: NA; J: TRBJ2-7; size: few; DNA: TGTGCCAGCAGCTTAGTACTGAGTTCCTACGAGCAGTACTTC; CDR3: CASSLVLSSYEQYF
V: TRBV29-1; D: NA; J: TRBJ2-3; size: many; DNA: TGCAGCGTTGTGGTTGGCGATACGCAGTATTTT; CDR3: CSVVVGDTQYF
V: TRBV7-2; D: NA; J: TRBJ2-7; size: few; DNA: TGTGCCAGCAGCCCGTCCCTGACGGAAGCAGACTACGAGCAGTACTTC; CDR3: CASSPSLTEADYEQYF
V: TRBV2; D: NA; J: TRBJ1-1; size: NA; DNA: TGTGCCAGCAGACGAACGGGGACGGGGGGATTAGGGGTGATACGGACTGAAGCTTTCTTT; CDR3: CASRRTGTGGLGVIRTEAFF
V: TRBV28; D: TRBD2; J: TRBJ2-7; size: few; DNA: TGTGCCAGCAGTTTCCCGACTAGCGGGGGATCCTACGAGCAGTACTTC; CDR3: CASSFPTSGGSYEQYF
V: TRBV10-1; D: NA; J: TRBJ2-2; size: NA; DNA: TGCGCCAGCAGTGTAACAGGGAAGAACACCGGGGAGCTGTTTTTT; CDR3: CASSVTGKNTGELFF
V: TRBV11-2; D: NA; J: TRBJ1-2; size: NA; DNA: TGTGCCAGCAGCTTATCGAATGGCTATGGCTACACCTTC; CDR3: CASSLSNGYGYTF
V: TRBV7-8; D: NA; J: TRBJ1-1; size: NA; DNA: TGTGCCAGCAGCCCACGTAGGAGTACCTTCATGAACACTGAAGCTTTCTTT; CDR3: CASSPRRSTFMNTEAFF
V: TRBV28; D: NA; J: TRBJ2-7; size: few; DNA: TGTGCCAGCGGAAGACAGGAGCCCTACGAGCAGTACTTC; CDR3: CASGRQEPYEQYF
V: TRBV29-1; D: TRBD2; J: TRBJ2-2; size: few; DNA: TGCAGCGTTGTAAAGGAGCGGGAGGGCACCGGGGAGCTGTTTTTT; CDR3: CSVVKEREGTGELFF
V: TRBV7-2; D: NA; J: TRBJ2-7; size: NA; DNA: TGTGCCAGCAGCTTTATGACAGGGACTGGGGAGCAGTACTTC; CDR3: CASSFMTGTGEQYF
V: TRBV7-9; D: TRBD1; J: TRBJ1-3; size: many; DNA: TGTGCCAGCACCAAAGCGGGACAGTACTCTGGAAACACCATATATTTT; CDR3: CASTKAGQYSGNTIYF
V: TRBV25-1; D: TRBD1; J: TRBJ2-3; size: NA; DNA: TGTGCCAGCAGGGACAGGGTGGCAGATACGCAGTATTTT; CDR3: CASRDRVADTQYF
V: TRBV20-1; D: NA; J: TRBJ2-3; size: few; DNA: TGCAGTGCGCCGGACTGGGCTAGCACAGATACGCAGTATTTT; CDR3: CSAPDWASTDTQYF
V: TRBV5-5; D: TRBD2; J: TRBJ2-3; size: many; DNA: TGTGCCAGCAGTGCCGGACTAGCGGGTCTAACAGATACGCAGTATTTT; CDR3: CASSAGLAGLTDTQYF
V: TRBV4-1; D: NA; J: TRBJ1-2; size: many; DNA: TGCGCCAGCAGCCACCGACAGAATGGCTACACCTTC; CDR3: CASSHRQNGYTF
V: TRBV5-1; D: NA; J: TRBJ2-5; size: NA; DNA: TGCGCCAGCAAGCCAGGGATGGGTGAGACCCAGTACTTC; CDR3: CASKPGMGETQYF
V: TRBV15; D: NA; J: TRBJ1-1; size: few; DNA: TGTGCCACCAGCAGAGATCTACGGCGGGCCACTGAAGCTTTCTTT; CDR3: CATSRDLRRATEAFF
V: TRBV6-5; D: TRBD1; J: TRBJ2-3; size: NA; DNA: TGTGCCAGCAGTTACCCTACAGGGGCGGGCACAGATACGCAGTATTTT; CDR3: CASSYPTGAGTDTQYF
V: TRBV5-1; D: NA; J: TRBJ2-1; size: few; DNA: TGCGCCAGCAGCCCCCCTCGGAGGAGGCAGGATATCAGCTCCTACAATGAGCAGTTCTTC; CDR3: CASSPPRRRQDISSYNEQFF
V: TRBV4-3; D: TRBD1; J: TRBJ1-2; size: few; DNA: TGCGCCAGCAGCCAAGAAGGGACAGGGGACTATGGCTACACCTTC; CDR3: CASSQEGTGDYGYTF
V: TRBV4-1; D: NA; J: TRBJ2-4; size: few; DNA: TGCGCCAGCAGCCAAGGGACAGTAAACATTCAGTACTTC; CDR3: CASSQGTVNIQYF
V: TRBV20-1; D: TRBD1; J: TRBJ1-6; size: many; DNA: TGCAGTGCTAGGGCCGGGACAGCGATTTCACCCCTCCACTTT; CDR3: CSARAGTAISPLHF
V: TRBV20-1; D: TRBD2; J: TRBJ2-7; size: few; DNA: TGCAGTGCTATCGGGCTAGCGGGAGCACCGGGCTCCTACGAGCAGTACTTC; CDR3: CSAIGLAGAPGSYEQYF
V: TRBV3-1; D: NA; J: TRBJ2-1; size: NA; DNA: TGTGCCAGCAGCCCCCCGGGGCATGAGCAGTTCTTC; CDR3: CASSPPGHEQFF
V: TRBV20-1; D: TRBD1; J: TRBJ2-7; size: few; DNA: TGCAGTGCCGCGGCCGGACAGGGTTTCGACGAGCAGTACTTC; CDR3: CSAAAGQGFDEQYF
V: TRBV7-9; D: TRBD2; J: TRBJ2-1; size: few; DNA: TGTGCCAGCAGCTTTAGCGGGAGTGTTGGGGACTTCGATGAGCAGTTCTTC; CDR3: CASSFSGSVGDFDEQFF
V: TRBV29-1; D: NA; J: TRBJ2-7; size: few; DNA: TGCAGCGTCCGGGAGTCCTACGAGCAGTACTTC; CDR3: CSVRESYEQYF
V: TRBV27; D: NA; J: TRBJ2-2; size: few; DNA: TGTGCCAGCAGTACCTCAGGGGTCGGGGAGCTGTTTTTT; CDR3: CASSTSGVGELFF
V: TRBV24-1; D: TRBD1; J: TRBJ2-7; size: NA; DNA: TGTGCCACCAGTGATCCGGGACAGGGGGCCGAGCAGTACTTC; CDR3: CATSDPGQGAEQYF
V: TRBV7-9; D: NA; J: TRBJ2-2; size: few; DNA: TGTGCCAGCATCCTACAGGGGAACACCGGGGAGCTGTTTTTT; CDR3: CASILQGNTGELFF
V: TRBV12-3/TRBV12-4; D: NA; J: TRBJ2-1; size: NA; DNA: TGTGCCAGCAACATAGAGATCGGGACCCTAGACAATGAGCAGTTCTTC; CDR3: CASNIEIGTLDNEQFF
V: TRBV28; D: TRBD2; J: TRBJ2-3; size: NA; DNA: TGTGCCAGCAGTTTTCAGACTAGCGGGAGGGCCAATTCTTGGGATACGCAGTATTTT; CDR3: CASSFQTSGRANSWDTQYF
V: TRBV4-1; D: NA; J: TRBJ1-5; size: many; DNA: TGCGCCAGCAGCCTTACACCCGGGGAGCCCCAGCATTTT; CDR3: CASSLTPGEPQHF
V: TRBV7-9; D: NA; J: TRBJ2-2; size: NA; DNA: TGTGCCAGCAGCTCGATAGGGGAGCTGTTTTTT; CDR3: CASSSIGELFF